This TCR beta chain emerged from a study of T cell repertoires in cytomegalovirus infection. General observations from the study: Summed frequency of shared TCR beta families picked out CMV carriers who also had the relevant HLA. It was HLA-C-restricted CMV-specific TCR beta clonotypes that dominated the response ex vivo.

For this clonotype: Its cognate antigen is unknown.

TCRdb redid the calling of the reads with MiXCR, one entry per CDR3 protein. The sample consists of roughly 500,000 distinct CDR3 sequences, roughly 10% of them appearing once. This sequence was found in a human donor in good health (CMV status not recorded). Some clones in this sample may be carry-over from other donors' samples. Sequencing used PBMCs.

Written as DNA, the CDR3 is TGTGCCAGTAGTGCGTCACAGGGAAGGTCCTACAATGAGCAGTTCTTC. This sequence encodes CASSASQGRSYNEQFF. The chain combines TRBV19 with TRBJ2-1; D is perhaps TRBD1 (6 bases). Deletions cut 5 bases from V and 1 base from J, with 15 bases between. The CDR3 has 16 residues. CDR1 and CDR2 (germline): LNHDA, SQIVND (reference sequence).